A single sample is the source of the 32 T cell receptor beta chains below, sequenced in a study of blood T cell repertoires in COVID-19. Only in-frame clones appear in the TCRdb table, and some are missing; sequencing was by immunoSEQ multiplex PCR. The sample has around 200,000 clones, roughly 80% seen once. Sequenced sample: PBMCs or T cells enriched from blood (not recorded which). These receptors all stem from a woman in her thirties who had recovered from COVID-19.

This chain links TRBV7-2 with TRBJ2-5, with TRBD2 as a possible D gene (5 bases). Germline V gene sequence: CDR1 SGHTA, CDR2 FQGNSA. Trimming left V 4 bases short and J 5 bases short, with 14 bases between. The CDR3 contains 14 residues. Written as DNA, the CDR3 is TGTGCCAGCAGCTCTCGTCCCGGGGAGGAGACCCAGTACTTC. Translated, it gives CASSSRPGEETQYF.

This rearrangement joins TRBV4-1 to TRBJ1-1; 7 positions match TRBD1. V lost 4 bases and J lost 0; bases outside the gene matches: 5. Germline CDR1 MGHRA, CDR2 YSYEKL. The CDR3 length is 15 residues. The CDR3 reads CASSPRQGMNTEAFF. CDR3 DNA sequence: TGCGCCAGCAGCCCTCGACAGGGAATGAACACTGAAGCTTTCTTT.

CDR3 loop: CSASGPGFTYEQYF. For the CDR3, the DNA is TGCAGTGCTAGTGGGCCGGGTTTTACCTACGAGCAGTACTTC. This chain connects TRBV20-1 to TRBJ2-7; no definite D call. CDR3 length: 14 residues. From germline, CDR1 is DFQATT and CDR2 SNEGSKA (reference sequence). V was cut by 3 bases and J by 2 bases, with 14 bases left in between.

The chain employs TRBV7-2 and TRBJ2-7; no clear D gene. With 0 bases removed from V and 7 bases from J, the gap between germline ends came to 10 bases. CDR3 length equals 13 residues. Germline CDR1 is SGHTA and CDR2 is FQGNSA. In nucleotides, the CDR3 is TGTGCCAGCAGCTTAGCGGAGACCTTGGAGCAGTACTTC. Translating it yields CASSLAETLEQYF.

CDR3 sequence: CASTDTQYF. DNA for the CDR3: TGTGCCTCAACAGATACGCAGTATTTT. This sequence joins TRBV30 and TRBJ2-3; unclear D gene. Germline V gene sequence: CDR1 GTSNPN, CDR2 SVGIG (reference sequence). The CDR3 has 9 amino acids. Trimming took 7 bases from V and 3 from J, leaving 2 bases between them.

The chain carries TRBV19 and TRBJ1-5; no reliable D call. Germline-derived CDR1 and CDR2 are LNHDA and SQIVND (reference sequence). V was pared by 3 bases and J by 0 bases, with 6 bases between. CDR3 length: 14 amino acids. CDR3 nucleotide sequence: TGTGCCAGTAGTATCGTTAATAGCAATCAGCCCCAGCATTTT. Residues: CASSIVNSNQPQHF.

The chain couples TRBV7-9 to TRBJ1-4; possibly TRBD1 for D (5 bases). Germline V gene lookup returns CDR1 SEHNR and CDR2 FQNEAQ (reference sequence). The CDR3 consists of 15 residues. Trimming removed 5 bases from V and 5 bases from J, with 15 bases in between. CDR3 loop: CASSPLEGNNEKLFF. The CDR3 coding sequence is TGTGCCAGCAGCCCCTTGGAGGGGAACAATGAAAAACTGTTTTTT.

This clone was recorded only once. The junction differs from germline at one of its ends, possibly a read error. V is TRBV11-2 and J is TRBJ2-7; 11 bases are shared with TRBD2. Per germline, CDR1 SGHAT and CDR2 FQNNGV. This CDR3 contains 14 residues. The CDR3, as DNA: TGTGCCAGCAGCTTATCCCTTAGCGGGGGGGCTTGGAACTTC. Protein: CASSLSLSGGAWNF.

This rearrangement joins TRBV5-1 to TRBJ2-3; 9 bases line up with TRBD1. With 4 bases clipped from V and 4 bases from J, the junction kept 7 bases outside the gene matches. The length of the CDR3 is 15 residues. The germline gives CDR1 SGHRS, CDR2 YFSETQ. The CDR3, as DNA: TGCGCCAGCAGCGCAGACAGGGGGTGGGCAGATACGCAGTATTTT. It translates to CASSADRGWADTQYF.

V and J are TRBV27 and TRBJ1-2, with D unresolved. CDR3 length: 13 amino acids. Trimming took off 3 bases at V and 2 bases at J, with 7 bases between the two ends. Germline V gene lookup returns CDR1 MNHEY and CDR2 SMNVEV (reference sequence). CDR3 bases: TGTGCCAGCAGTTTTGGAGAGAACTATGGCTACACCTTC. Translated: CASSFGENYGYTF.

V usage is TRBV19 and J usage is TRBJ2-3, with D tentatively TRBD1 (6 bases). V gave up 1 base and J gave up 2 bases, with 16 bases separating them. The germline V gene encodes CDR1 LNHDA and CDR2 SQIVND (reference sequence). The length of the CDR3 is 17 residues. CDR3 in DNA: TGTGCCAGTAGTATAGTATTGGGGACAACAGCCACAGATACGCAGTATTTT. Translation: CASSIVLGTTATDTQYF.

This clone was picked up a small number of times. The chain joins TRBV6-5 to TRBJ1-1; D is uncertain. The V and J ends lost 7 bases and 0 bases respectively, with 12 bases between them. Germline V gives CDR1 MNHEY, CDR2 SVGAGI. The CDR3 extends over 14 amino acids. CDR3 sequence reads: CASTLASMNTEAFF. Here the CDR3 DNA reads TGTGCCAGCACTCTAGCCAGTATGAACACTGAAGCTTTCTTT.

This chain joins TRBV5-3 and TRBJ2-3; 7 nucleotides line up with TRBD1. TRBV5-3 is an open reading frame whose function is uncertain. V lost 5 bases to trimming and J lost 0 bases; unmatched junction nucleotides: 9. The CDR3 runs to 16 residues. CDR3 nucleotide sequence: TGTGCCAGAAGGCGAGATCCGACAGGGAGCACAGATACGCAGTATTTT. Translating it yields CARRRDPTGSTDTQYF.

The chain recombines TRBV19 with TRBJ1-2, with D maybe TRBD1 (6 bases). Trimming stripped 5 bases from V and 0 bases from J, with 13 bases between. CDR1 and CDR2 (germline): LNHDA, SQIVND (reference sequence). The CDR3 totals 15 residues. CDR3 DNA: TGTGCCAGTAGTTTCCGACAGGAAGCTAACTATGGCTACACCTTC. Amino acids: CASSFRQEANYGYTF.

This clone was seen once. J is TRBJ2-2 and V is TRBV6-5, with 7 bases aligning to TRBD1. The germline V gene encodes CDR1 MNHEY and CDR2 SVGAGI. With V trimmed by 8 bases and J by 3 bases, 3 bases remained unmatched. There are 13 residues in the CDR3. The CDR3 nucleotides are TGTGCCAGCCAGCAGGGGGACACCGGGGAGCTGTTTTTT. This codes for CASQQGDTGELFF.

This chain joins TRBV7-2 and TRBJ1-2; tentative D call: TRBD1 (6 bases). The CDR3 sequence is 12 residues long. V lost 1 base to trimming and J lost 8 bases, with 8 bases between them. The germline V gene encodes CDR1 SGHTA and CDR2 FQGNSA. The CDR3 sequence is CASSLEGEGYTF. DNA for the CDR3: TGTGCCAGCAGCTTAGAGGGGGAGGGCTACACCTTC.

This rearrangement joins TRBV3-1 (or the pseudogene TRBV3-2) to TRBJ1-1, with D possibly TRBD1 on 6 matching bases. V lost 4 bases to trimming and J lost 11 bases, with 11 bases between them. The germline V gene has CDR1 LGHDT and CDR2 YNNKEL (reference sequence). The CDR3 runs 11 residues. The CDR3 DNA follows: TGTGCCAGCAGCCGGGGGCAGGAGGCTTTCTTT. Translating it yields CASSRGQEAFF.

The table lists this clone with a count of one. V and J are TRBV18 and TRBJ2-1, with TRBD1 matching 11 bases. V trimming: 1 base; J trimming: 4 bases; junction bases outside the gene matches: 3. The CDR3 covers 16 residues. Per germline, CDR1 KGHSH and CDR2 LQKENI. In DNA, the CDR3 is TGTGCCAGCTCACCACAAGGGACAGGGGGATACAATGAGCAGTTCTTC. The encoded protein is CASSPQGTGGYNEQFF.

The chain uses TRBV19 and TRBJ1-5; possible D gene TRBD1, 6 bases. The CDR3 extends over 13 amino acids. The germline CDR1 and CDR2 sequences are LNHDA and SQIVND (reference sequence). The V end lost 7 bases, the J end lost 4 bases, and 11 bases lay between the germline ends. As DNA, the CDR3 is TGTGCCAGTAACGGACAGCAGAATCAGCCCCAGCATTTT. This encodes CASNGQQNQPQHF.

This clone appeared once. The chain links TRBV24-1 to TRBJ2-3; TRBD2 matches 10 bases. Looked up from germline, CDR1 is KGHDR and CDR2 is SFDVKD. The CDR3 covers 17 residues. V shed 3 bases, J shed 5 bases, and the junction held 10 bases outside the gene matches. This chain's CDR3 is CATSDAGLADFGDTQYF. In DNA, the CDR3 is TGTGCCACCAGTGATGCCGGACTAGCGGACTTCGGAGATACGCAGTATTTT.

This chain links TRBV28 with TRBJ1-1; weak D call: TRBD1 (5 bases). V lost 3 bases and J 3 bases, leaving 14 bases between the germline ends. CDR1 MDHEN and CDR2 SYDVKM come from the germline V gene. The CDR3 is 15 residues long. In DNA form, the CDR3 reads TGTGCCAGCAGTTTGGGGGGTCTAGGGTACACTGAAGCTTTCTTT. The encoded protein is CASSLGGLGYTEAFF.

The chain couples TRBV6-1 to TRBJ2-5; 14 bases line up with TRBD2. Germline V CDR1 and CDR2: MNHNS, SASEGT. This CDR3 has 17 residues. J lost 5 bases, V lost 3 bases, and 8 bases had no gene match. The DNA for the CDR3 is TGTGCCAGCAGTGAGTTGACTAGCGGGAGGGCCAGGGAGACCCAGTACTTC. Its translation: CASSELTSGRARETQYF.

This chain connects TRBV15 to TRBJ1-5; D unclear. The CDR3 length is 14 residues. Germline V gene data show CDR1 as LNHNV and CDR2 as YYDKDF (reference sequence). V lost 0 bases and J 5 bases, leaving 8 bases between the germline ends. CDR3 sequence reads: CATSRETVYQPQHF. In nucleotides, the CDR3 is TGTGCCACCAGCAGAGAAACAGTATATCAGCCCCAGCATTTT.

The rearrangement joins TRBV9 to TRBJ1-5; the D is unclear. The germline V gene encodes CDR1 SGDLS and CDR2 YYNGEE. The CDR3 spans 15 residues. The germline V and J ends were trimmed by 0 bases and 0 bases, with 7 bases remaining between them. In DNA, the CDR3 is TGTGCCAGCAGCGTAGGAGAATTTAGCAATCAGCCCCAGCATTTT. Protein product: CASSVGEFSNQPQHF. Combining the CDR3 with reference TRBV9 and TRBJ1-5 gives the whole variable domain DSGVTQTPKHLITATGQRVTLRCSPRSGDLSVYWYQQSLDQGLQFLIQYYNGEERAKGNILERFSAQQFPDLHSELNLSSLELGDSALYFCASSVGEFSNQPQHFGDGTRLSIL.

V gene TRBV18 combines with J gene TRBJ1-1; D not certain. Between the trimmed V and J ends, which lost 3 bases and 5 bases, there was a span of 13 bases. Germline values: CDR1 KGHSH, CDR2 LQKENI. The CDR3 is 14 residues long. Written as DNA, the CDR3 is TGTGCCAGCTCACCTCGGGGAAGCAGGACTGAAGCTTTCTTT. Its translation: CASSPRGSRTEAFF. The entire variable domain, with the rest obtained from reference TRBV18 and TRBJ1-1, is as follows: NAGVMQNPRHLVRRRGQEARLRCSPMKGHSHVYWYRQLPEEGLKFMVYLQKENIIDESGMPKERFSAEFPKEGPSILRIQQVVRGDSAAYFCASSPRGSRTEAFFGQGTRLTVV.

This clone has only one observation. The CDR3 bases are TGCGCCAGCACCCCTTCTCGGGTAGGAGGCTACACCTTC. Its translation is CASTPSRVGGYTF. The chain recombines TRBV10-2 with TRBJ1-2; no clear D. Germline lookup yields CDR1 WSHSY and CDR2 SAAADI. The V and J ends lost 7 bases and 8 bases respectively, with 17 bases between them. The CDR3 extends over 13 amino acids.

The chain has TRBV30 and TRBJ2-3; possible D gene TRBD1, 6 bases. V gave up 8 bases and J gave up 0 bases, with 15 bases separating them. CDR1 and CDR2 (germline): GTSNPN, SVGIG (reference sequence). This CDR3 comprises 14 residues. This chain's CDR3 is CAQGGLQSTDTQYF. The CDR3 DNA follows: TGTGCCCAAGGGGGTCTACAAAGCACAGATACGCAGTATTTT.

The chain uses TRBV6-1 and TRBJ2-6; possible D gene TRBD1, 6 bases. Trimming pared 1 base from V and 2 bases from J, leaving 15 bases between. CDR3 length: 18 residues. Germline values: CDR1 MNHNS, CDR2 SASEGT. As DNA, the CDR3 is TGTGCCAGCAGTGAAGGGGGGCTAGCCCTGGCTGGGGCCAACGTCCTGACTTTC. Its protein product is CASSEGGLALAGANVLTF.

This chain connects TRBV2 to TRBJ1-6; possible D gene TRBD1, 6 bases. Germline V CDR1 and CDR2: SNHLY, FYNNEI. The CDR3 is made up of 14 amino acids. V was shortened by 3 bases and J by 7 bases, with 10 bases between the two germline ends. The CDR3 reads CASSDQGWNSPLHF. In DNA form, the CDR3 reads TGTGCCAGCAGTGATCAGGGGTGGAATTCACCCCTCCACTTT.

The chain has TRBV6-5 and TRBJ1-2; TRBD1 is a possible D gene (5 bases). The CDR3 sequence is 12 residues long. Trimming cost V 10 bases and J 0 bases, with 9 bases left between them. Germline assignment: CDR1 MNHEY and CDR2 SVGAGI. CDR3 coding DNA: TGTGCCACTCAGGGCCCTAACTATGGCTACACCTTC. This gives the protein CATQGPNYGYTF.

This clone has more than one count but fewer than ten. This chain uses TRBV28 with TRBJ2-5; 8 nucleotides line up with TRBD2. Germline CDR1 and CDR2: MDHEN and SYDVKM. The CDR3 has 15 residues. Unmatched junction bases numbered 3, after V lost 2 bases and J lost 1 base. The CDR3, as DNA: TGTGCCAGCAGTTTAAGCGGGGGTCCCCAAGAGACCCAGTACTTC. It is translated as CASSLSGGPQETQYF. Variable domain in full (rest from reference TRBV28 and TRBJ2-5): DVKVTQSSRYLVKRTGEKVFLECVQDMDHENMFWYRQDPGLGLRLIYFSYDVKMKEKGDIPEGYSVSREKKERFSLILESASTNQTSMYLCASSLSGGPQETQYFGPGTRLLVL.

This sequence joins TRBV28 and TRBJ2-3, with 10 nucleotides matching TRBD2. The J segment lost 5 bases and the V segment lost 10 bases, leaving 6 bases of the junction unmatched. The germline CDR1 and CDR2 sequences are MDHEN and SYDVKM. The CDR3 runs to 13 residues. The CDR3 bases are TGTGCCACGCTAGCGGGAGTAGGAGATACGCAGTATTTT. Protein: CATLAGVGDTQYF.